The entry below describes one T cell receptor beta chain. Its specificity is unknown. This specimen belongs to a study of cytomegalovirus exposure and HLA in healthy donors. Study-level findings and limits: Immune exposure data for these donors was limited to CMV serostatus. The authors listed some 160 TCR beta chains as cytomegalovirus-associated. Later examination showed HLA-associated TCR beta chains had greater clonal expansion than equally common others. In an earlier analysis, productive rearrangement rates for most beta V segments clustered near 87% or 30%.

The PCR employed 60 Vbeta primers together with 13 Jbeta primers. TCRdb's table, derived via immunoSEQ multiplex PCR, lists solely in-frame clones and lacks some. Of 150,000 to 180,000 clones in the sample, 75% to 85% were seen once. The germline gives CDR1 MDHEN, CDR2 SYDVKM. CDR3 size: 17 residues. V lost 5 bases and J lost 2; bases outside the gene matches: 13. Sequenced: PBMCs. This receptor was identified in a woman aged 40 to 49 in good health and CMV-seropositive. The chain combines TRBV28 with TRBJ2-3; 7 bases fit TRBD2. The CDR3: CASSPPGWEGLTDTQYF. As DNA, the CDR3 is TGTGCCAGCAGTCCCCCGGGATGGGAGGGCCTCACAGATACGCAGTATTTT.